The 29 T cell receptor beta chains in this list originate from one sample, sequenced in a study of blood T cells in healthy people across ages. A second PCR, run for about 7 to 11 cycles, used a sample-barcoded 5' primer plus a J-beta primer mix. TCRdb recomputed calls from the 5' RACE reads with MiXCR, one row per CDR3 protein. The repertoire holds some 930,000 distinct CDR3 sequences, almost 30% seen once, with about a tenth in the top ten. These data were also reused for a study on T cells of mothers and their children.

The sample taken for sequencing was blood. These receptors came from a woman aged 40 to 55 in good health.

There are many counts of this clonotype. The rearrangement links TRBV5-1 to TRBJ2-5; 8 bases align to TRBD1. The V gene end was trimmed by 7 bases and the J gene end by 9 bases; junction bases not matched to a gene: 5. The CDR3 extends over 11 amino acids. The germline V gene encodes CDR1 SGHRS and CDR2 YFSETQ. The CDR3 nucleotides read TGCGCCAGCGGACAGGGCGACGCCCAGTACTTC. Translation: CASGQGDAQYF.

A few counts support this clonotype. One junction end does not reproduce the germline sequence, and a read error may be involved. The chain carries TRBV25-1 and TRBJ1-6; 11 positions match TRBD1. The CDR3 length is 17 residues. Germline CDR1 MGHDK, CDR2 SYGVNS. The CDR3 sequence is CTSSERTGGQYNSPLHF. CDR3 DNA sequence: TGTACCAGCAGTGAAAGGACAGGGGGCCAATATAATTCACCCCTCCACTTT.

The CDR3 DNA reads TGTGCCAGCAGTGAGGGTTGGGGGGCAGATACGCAGTATTTT. As protein: CASSEGWGADTQYF. The J gene is TRBJ2-3, the V gene TRBV2; TRBD2 is a possible D gene (6 bases). This CDR3 contains 14 residues. Germline lookup yields CDR1 SNHLY and CDR2 FYNNEI. Trimming took off 3 bases at V and 4 bases at J, with 11 bases between the two ends.

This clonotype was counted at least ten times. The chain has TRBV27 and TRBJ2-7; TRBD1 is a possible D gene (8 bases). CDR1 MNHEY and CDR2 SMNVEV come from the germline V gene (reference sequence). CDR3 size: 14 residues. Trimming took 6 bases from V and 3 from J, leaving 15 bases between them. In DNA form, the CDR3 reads TGTGCCAGCAGGAAGGACAGGGAGGGCTACGAGCAGTACTTC. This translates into CASRKDREGYEQYF.

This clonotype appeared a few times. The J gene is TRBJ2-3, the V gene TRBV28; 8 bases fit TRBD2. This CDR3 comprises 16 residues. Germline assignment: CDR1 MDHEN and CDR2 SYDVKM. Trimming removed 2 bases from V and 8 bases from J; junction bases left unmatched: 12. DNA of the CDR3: TGTGCCAGCAGTTTAGGTGTAAGAGGAGCGGGGGCTACGCAGTATTTT. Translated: CASSLGVRGAGATQYF.

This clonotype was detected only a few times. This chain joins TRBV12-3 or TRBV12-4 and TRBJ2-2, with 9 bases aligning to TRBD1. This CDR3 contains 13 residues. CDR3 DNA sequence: TGTGCGAACAGGGGGCAGGGCACCGGGGAGCTGTTTTTT. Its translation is CANRGQGTGELFF.

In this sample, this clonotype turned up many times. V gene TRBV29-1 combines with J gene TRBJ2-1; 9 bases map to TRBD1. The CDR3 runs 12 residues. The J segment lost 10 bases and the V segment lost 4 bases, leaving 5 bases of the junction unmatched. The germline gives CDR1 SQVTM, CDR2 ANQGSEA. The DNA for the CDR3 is TGCAGCGTTGTCGGGACAGGGAGAGAGCAGTTCTTC. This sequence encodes CSVVGTGREQFF.

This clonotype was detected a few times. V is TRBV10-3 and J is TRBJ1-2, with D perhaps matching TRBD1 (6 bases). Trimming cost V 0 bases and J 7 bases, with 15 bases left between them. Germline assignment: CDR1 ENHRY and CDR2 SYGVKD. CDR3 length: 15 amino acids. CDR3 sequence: CAISESSRGNSGYTF. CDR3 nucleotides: TGTGCCATCAGTGAGTCAAGCAGGGGAAATAGTGGCTACACCTTC.

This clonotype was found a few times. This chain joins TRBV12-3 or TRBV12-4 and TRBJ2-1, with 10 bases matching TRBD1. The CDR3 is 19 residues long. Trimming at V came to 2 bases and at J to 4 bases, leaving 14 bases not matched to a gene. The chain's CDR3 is CASSLKGLGTGAVYNEQFF. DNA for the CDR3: TGTGCCAGCAGTTTAAAAGGGCTCGGGACAGGGGCGGTTTACAATGAGCAGTTCTTC.

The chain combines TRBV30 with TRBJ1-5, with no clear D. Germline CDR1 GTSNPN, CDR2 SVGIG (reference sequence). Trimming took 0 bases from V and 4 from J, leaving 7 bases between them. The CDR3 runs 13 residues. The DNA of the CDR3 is TGTGCCTGGAGTGTGCGGCGGAATCAGCCCCAGCATTTT. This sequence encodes CAWSVRRNQPQHF.

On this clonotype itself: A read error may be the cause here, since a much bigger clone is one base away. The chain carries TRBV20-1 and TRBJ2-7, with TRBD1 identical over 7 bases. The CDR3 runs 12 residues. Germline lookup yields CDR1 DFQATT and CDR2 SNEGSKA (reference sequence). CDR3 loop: CGAPGDRYEQYF. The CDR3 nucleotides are TGCGGTGCTCCAGGGGACAGATACGAGCAGTACTTC.

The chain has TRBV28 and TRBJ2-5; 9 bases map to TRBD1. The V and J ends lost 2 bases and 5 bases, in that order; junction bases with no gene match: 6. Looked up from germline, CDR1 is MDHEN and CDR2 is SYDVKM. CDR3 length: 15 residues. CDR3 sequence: CASSLLDRGTETQYF. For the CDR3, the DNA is TGTGCCAGCAGTTTACTCGACAGGGGGACCGAGACCCAGTACTTC.

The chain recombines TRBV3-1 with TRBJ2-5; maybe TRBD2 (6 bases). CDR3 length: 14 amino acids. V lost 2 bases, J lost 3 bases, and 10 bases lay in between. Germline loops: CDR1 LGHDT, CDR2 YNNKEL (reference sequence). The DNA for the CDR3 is TGTGCCAGCAGCCAAAAGCTAGCGAAAGAGACCCAGTACTTC. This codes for CASSQKLAKETQYF.

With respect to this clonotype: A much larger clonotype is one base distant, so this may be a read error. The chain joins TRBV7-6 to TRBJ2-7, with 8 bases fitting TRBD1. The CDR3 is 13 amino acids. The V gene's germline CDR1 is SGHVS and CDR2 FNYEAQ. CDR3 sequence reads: CTSSFSGGGEQYF. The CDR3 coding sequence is TGTACCAGCAGCTTTTCAGGGGGCGGCGAGCAGTACTTC.

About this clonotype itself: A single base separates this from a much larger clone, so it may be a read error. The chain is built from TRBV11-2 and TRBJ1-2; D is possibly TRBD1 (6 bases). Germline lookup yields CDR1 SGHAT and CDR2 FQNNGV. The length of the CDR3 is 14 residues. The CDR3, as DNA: TGTGCCAGCAGCACCCGCGGGACACTCTATGGCGACACCTTC. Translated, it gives CASSTRGTLYGDTF.

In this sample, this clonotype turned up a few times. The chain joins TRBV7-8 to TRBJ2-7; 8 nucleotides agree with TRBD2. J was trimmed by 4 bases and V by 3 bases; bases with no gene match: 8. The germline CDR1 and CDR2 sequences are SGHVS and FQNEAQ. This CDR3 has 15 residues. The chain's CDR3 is CASSLAAGGVYEQYF. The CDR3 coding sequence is TGTGCCAGCAGCTTGGCCGCGGGGGGAGTATACGAGCAGTACTTC.

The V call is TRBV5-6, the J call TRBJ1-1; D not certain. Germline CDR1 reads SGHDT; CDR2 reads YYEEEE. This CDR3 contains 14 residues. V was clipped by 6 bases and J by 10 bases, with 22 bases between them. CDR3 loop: CASTFPGFEDGAFF. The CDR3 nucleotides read TGTGCCAGCACCTTCCCAGGTTTCGAAGATGGAGCTTTCTTT.

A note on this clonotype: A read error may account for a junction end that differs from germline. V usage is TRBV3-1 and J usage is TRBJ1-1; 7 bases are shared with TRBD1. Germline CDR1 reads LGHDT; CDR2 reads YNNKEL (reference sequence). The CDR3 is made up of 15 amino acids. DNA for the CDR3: TGTGTCAGCAGCCCGTTAAACAGGGGAAACACTGAAGCTTTCTTT. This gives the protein CVSSPLNRGNTEAFF.

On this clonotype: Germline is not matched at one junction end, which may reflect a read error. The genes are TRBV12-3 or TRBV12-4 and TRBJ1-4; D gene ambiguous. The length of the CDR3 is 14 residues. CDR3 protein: CASTGRTLGEKRFF. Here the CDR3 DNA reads TGTGCCAGCACCGGGCGGACTCTAGGAGAAAAACGGTTTTTT.

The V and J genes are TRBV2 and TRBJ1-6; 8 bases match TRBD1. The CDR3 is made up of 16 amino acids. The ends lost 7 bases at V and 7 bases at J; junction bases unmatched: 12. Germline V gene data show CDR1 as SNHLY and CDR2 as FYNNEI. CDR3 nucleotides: TGTGCCAGCACCCAGAACCGGGGACAGGAGAATTCACCCCTCCACTTT. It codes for CASTQNRGQENSPLHF.

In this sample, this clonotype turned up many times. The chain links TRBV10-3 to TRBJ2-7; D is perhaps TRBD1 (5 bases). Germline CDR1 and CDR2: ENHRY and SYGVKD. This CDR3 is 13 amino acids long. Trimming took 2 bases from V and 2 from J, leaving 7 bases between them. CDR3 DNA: TGTGCCATCAGTGAGACAGGAACCTACGAGCAGTACTTC. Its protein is CAISETGTYEQYF.

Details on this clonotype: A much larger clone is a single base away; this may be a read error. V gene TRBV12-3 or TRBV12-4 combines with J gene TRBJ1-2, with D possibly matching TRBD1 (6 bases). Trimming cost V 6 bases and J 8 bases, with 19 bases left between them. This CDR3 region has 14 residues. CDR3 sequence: CASRPRGPGIGYTF. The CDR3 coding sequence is TGTGCCAGCAGGCCCCGGGGGCCTGGGATAGGCTACACCTTC.

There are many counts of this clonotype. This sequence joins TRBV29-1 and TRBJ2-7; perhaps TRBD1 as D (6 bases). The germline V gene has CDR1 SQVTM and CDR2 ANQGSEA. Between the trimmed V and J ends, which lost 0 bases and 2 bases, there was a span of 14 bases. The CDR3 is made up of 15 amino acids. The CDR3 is CSVEDQTGSAYEQYF. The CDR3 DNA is TGCAGCGTTGAAGATCAAACAGGGAGTGCCTACGAGCAGTACTTC.

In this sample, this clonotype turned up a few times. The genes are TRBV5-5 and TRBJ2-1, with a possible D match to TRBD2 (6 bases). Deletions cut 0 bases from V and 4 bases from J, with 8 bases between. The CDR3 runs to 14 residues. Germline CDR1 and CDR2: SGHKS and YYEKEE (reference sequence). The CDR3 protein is CASSLVGTYNEQFF. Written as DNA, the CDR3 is TGTGCCAGCAGCTTGGTGGGGACTTACAATGAGCAGTTCTTC.

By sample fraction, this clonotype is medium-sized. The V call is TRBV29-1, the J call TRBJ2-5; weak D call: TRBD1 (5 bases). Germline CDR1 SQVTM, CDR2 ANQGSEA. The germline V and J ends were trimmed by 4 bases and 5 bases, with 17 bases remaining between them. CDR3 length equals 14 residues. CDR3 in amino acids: CSVVGQLTGETQYF. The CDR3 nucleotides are TGCAGCGTTGTAGGACAACTGACTGGGGAGACCCAGTACTTC.

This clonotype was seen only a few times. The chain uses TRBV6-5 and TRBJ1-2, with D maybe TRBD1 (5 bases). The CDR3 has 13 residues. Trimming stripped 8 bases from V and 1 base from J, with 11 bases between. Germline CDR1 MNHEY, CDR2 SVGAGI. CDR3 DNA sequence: TGTGCCAGCGGGGCAGGGAATAACTATGGCTACACCTTC. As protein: CASGAGNNYGYTF.

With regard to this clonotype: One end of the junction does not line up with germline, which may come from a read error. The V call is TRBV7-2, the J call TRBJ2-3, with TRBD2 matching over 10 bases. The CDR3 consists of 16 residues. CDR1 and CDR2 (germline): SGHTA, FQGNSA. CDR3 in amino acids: CASNLVAGGGTDTQYF. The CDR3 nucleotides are TGTGCCAGCAACTTAGTAGCGGGGGGCGGCACAGATACGCAGTATTTT.

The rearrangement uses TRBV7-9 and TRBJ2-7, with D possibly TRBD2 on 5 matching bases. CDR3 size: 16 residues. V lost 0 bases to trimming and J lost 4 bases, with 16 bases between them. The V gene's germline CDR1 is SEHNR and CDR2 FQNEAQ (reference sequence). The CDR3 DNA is TGTGCCAGCAGCTTAGCGCGCGGGTTGGTGAAATACGAGCAGTACTTC. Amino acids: CASSLARGLVKYEQYF.

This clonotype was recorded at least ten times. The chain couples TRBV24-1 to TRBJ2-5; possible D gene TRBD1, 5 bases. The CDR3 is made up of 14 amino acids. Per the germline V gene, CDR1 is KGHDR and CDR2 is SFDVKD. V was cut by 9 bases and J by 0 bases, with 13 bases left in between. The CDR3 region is CATSNGHHQETQYF. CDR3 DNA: TGTGCCACCTCGAATGGACACCACCAAGAGACCCAGTACTTC.